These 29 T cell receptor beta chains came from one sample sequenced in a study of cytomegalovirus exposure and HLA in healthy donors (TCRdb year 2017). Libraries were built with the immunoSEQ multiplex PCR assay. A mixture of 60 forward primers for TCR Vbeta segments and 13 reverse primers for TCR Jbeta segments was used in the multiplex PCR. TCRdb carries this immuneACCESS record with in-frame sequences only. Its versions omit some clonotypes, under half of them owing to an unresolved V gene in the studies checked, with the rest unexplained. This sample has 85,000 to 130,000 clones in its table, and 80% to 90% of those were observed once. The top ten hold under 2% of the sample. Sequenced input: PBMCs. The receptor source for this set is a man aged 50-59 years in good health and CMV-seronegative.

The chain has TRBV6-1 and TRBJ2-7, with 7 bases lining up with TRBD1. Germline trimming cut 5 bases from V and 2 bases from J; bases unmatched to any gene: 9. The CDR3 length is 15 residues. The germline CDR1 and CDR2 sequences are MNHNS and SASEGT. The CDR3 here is CASSSRTGQTYEQYF. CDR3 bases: TGTGCCAGCAGTTCCCGGACAGGACAAACCTACGAGCAGTACTTC.

In DNA form, the CDR3 reads TGTGCCAGCAGTGAGACAGGGTCCTCAGATACGCAGTATTTT. Its translation is CASSETGSSDTQYF. The chain combines TRBV2 with TRBJ2-3, with TRBD1 identical over 7 bases. After removal of 3 bases from V and 4 bases from J, the junction contained 4 bases not matched to a gene. CDR3 length: 14 amino acids. CDR1 and CDR2 from the germline V gene are SNHLY and FYNNEI.

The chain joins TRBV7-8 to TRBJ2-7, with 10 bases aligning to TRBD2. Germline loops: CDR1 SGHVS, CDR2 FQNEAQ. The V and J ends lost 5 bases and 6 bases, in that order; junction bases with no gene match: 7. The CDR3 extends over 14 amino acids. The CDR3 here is CASSPTSGFFEQYF. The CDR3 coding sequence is TGTGCCAGCAGCCCGACTAGCGGGTTCTTCGAGCAGTACTTC. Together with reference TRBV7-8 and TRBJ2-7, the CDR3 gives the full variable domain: GAGVSQSPRYKVAKRGQDVALRCDPISGHVSLFWYQQALGQGPEFLTYFQNEAQLDKSGLPSDRFFAERPEGSVSTLKIQRTQQEDSAVYLCASSPTSGFFEQYFGPGTRLTVT.

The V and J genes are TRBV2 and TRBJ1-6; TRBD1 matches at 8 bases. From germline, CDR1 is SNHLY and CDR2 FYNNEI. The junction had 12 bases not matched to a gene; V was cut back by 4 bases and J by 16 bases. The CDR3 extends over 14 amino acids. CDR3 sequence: CASSARTGKVGLHF. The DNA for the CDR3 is TGTGCCAGCAGTGCAAGGACAGGGAAGGTGGGGCTCCACTTT.

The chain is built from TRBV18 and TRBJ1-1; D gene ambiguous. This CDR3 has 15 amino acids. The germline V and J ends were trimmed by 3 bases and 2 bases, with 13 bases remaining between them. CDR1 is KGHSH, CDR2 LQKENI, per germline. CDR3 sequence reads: CASSPSGNYNTEAFF. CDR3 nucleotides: TGTGCCAGCTCACCTTCCGGGAATTATAACACTGAAGCTTTCTTT. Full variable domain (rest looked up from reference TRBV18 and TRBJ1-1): NAGVMQNPRHLVRRRGQEARLRCSPMKGHSHVYWYRQLPEEGLKFMVYLQKENIIDESGMPKERFSAEFPKEGPSILRIQQVVRGDSAAYFCASSPSGNYNTEAFFGQGTRLTVV.

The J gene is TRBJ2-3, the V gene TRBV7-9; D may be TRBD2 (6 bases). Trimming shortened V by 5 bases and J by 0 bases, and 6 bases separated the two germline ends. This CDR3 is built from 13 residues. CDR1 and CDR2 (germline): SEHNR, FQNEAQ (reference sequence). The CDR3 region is CASSAGSTDTQYF. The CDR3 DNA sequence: TGTGCCAGCAGCGCGGGGAGCACAGATACGCAGTATTTT.

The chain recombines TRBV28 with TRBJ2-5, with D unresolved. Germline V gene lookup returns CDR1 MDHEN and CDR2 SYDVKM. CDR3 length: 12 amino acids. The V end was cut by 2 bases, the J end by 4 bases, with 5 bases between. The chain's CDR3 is CASSLVGETQYF. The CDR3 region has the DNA TGTGCCAGCAGTTTAGTCGGAGAGACCCAGTACTTC. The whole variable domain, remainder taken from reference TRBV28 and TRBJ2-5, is DVKVTQSSRYLVKRTGEKVFLECVQDMDHENMFWYRQDPGLGLRLIYFSYDVKMKEKGDIPEGYSVSREKKERFSLILESASTNQTSMYLCASSLVGETQYFGPGTRLLVL.

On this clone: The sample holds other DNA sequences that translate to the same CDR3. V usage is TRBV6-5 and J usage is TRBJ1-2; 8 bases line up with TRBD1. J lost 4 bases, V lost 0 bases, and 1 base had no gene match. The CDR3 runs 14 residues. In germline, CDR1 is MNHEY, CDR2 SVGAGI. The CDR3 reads CASSYSTGGYGYTF. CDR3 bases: TGTGCCAGCAGTTACTCTACAGGGGGCTATGGCTACACCTTC.

The CDR3 region has the DNA TGCGCCAGCAGCTTTCATAGCCCGGACAGGGCCTGGGATACGCAGTATTTT. Its translation is CASSFHSPDRAWDTQYF. V usage is TRBV5-1 and J usage is TRBJ2-3; 8 bases agree with TRBD1. Trimming took 2 bases from V and 6 from J; bases not matched to a gene: 14. The CDR3 extends over 17 amino acids. The germline gives CDR1 SGHRS, CDR2 YFSETQ. The variable domain in full, with the rest retrieved from reference TRBV5-1 and TRBJ2-3, is KAGVTQTPRYLIKTRGQQVTLSCSPISGHRSVSWYQQTPGQGLQFLFEYFSETQRNKGNFPGRFSGRQFSNSRSEMNVSTLELGDSALYLCASSFHSPDRAWDTQYFGPGTRLTVL.

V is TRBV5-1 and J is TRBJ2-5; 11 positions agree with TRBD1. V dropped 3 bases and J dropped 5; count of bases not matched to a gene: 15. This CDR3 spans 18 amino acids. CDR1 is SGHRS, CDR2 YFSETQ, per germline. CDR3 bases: TGCGCCAGCAGCTCCCGTCCGGGACAGGGGGATGGAACGGAGACCCAGTACTTC. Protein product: CASSSRPGQGDGTETQYF.

The CDR3 region has the DNA TGTGCCAGCAGCCGAGGCGGTTACACCATATATTTT. Protein sequence: CASSRGGYTIYF. The chain combines TRBV11-2 with TRBJ1-3; no definite D call. Germline V gene data show CDR1 as SGHAT and CDR2 as FQNNGV. Trimming removed 5 bases at V and 8 bases at J, with 10 bases between. The CDR3 extends over 12 amino acids.

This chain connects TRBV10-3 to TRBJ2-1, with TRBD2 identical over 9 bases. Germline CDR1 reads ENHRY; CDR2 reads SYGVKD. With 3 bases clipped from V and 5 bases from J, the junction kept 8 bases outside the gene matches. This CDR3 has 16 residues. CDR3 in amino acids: CAISELLAGDHNEQFF. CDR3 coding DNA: TGTGCCATCAGTGAACTCTTAGCGGGGGATCACAATGAGCAGTTCTTC.

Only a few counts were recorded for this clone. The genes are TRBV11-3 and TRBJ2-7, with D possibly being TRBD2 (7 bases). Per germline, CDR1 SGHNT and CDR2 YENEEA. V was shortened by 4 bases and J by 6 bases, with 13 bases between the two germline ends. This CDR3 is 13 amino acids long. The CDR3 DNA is TGTGCCAGCAGCTGGGTGGGGGGGCGCGAGCAGTACTTC. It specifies CASSWVGGREQYF.

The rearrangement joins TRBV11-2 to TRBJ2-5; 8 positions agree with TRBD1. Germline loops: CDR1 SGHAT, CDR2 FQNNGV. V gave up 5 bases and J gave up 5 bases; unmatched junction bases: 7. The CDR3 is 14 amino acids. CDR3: CASSRITGGETQYF. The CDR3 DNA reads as TGTGCCAGCAGCCGCATCACAGGGGGGGAGACCCAGTACTTC.

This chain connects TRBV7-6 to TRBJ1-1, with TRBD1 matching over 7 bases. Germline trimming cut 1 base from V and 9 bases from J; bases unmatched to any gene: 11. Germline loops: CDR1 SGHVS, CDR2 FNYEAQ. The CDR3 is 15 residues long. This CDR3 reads CASSLGDRELGKAFF. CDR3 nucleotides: TGTGCCAGCAGCTTAGGTGACAGGGAACTTGGAAAAGCTTTCTTT.

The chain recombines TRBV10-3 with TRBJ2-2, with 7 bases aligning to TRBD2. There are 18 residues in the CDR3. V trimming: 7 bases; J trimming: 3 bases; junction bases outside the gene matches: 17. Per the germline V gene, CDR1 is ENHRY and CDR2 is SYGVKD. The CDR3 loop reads CAINGGQRGLFDTGELFF. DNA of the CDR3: TGTGCCATCAATGGAGGGCAGCGGGGTCTTTTTGACACCGGGGAGCTGTTTTTT.

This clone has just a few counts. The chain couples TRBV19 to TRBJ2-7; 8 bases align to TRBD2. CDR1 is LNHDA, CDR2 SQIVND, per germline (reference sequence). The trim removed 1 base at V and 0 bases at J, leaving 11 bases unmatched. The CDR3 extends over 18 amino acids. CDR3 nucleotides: TGTGCCAGTAGTATAGGGCCCCTTAGAGCGGGGGACTCCTACGAGCAGTACTTC. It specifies CASSIGPLRAGDSYEQYF.

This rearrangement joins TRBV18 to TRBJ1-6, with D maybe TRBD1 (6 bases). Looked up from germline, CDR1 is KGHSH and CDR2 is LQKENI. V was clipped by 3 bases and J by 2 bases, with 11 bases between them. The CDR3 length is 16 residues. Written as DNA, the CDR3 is TGTGCCAGCTCACCGACACAGGGAACCTATAATTCACCCCTCCACTTT. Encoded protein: CASSPTQGTYNSPLHF.

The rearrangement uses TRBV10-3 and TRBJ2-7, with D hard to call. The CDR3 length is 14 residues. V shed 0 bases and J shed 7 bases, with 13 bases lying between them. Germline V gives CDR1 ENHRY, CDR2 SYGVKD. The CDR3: CAISESAGWQEQYV. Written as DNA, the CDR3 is TGTGCCATCAGTGAGTCGGCAGGATGGCAAGAGCAGTACGTC.

The CDR3 sequence: CASSQAADEKLFF. CDR3 nucleotides: TGTGCCAGCAGCCAAGCCGCGGATGAAAAACTGTTTTTT. The chain has TRBV4-2 and TRBJ1-4; the D is unclear. CDR1 and CDR2 from the germline V gene are LGHNA and YNFKEQ. Trimming removed 1 base from V and 6 bases from J, with 6 bases in between. The CDR3 sequence is 13 residues long.

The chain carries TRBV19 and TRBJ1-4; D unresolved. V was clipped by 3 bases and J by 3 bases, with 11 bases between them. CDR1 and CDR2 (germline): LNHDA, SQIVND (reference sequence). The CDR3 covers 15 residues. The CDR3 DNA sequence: TGTGCCAGTAGTATGAGGACTCAGGCTAATGAAAAACTGTTTTTT. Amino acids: CASSMRTQANEKLFF.

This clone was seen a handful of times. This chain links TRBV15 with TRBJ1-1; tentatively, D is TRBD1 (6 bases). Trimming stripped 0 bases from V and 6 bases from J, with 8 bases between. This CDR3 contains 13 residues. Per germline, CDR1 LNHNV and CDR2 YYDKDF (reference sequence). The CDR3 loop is CATSRDGTPEAFF. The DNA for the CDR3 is TGTGCCACCAGCAGAGACGGGACACCTGAAGCTTTCTTT.

The CDR3 DNA reads as TGTGCCAGCAGCGTAGAGGGTGACGGGATTTCACCCCTCCACTTT. Residues: CASSVEGDGISPLHF. The V and J genes are TRBV9 and TRBJ1-6; D unclear. The CDR3 consists of 15 residues. From germline, CDR1 is SGDLS and CDR2 YYNGEE. Trimming removed 0 bases from V and 9 bases from J, with 13 bases in between.

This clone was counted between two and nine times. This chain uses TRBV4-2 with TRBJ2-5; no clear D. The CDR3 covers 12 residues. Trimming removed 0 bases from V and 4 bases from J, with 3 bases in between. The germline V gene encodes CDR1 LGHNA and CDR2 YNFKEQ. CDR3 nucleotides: TGTGCCAGCAGCCAAGATCGAGAGACCCAGTACTTC. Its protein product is CASSQDRETQYF.

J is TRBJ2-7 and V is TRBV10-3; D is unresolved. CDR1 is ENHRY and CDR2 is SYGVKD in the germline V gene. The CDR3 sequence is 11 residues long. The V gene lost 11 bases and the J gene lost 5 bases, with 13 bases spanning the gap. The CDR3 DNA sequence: TGTGCCTCCTTTAACGGAGACGAGCAGTACTTC. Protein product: CASFNGDEQYF.

Here the CDR3 reads CASSLGLAGGEQYV. The CDR3, as DNA: TGTGCCAGCAGCTTAGGGTTAGCGGGGGGTGAGCAGTACGTC. The chain couples TRBV7-2 to TRBJ2-7; the match to TRBD2 covers 10 bases. This CDR3 is 14 amino acids long. The V and J ends lost 1 base and 7 bases, in that order; junction bases with no gene match: 4. Germline CDR1 and CDR2: SGHTA and FQGNSA.

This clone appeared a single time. The chain's CDR3 is CAISATREGGNYGYTF. Here the CDR3 DNA reads TGTGCCATCAGTGCAACGAGGGAGGGGGGGAACTATGGCTACACCTTC. This chain connects TRBV10-3 to TRBJ1-2; D perhaps matches TRBD1 (6 bases). CDR3 length: 16 residues. Trimming shortened V by 4 bases and J by 2 bases, and 17 bases separated the two germline ends. Germline CDR1 ENHRY, CDR2 SYGVKD.

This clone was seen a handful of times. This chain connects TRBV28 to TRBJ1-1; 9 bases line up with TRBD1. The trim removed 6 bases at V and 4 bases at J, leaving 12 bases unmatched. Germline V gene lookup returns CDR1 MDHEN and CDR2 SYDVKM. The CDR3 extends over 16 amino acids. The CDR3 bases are TGTGCCAGCAGAGTCCCGGGACAGGGTTTGGGCACTGAAGCTTTCTTT. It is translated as CASRVPGQGLGTEAFF.

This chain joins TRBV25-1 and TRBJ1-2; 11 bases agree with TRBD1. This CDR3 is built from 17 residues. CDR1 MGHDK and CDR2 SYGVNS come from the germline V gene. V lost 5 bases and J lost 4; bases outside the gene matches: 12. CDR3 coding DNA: TGTGCCAGCAGTAAACCGGGACAGGGGGACCTTTCCTATGGCTACACCTTC. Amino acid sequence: CASSKPGQGDLSYGYTF.